This T cell receptor (beta chain) was recorded in a study of regulatory dendritic cells for organ transplantation. About the study: Regulatory dendritic cells were monocyte-derived, receiving vitamin D3 on days 0 and 4 and IL-10 on day 4. LPS was added to dendritic cell cultures on day 6. The study's findings and limits: Memory CD8+ clonal expansion seemed more limited with regulatory than mature dendritic cells. The authors noted considerable between-person heterogeneity in alloreactive memory CD8+ cells.

In regard to this clone: Its antigen is not known.

TCRdb's copy holds only in-frame clones and misses some; the assay was immunoSEQ multiplex PCR. The sample has 12,000 or so clones, 85% to 90% seen once; the top ten hold 0.4% to 0.45%. Sorted T cells were CFSE-labeled and cultured less than 6 days with allogeneic regulatory or mature dendritic cells at 1:10. What was sequenced was naive CD8+ T cells from blood cultured with dendritic cells. Subset here: CD45RA+ naive T cells. The clonotype was recovered from a human donor in good health.

The CDR3 reads CASRNNPGELFF. The CDR3 DNA is TGCGCCAGCAGGAATAATCCCGGGGAGCTGTTTTTT. The chain uses TRBV10-1 and TRBJ2-2; D remains unclear. This CDR3 region has 12 residues. Trimming cost V 6 bases and J 6 bases, with 8 bases left between them. Per germline, CDR1 WNHNN and CDR2 SYGVQD (reference sequence).